The 9 T cell receptor beta chains below all came from one sample that was sequenced in a study of shared clonotypes between healthy human individuals. The repertoire was sequenced with immunoSEQ multiplex PCR; TCRdb's copy has only in-frame clones and lacks some. The sample comprises some 2 million clones, about 95% of which are singletons, and roughly 1% rests with the top ten. Only CD45RO-negative cells positively selected for CCR7 counted as naive CD8 cells, so terminally differentiated effector memory CD45RA+ cells were excluded. Material for sequencing was naive CD8+ T cells sorted from blood. These receptors all stem from a man in his late teens or twenties in good health.

The chain has TRBV4-3 and TRBJ1-4; TRBD1 matches at 7 bases. In germline, CDR1 is LGHNA, CDR2 YSLEER. J gave up 8 bases and V 1 base, and 4 bases lay outside the gene matches. The CDR3 spans 14 residues. Here the CDR3 reads CASSQATGEEKLFF. CDR3 in DNA: TGCGCCAGCAGCCAAGCTACAGGGGAAGAAAAACTGTTTTTT.

The rearrangement uses TRBV6-6 and TRBJ1-2; 7 nucleotides align to TRBD1. V dropped 6 bases and J dropped 0; count of bases not matched to a gene: 7. This CDR3 comprises 15 residues. CDR1 and CDR2 (germline): MNHNY, SVGAGI (reference sequence). CDR3 region: CASRLDRVPNYGYTF. CDR3 nucleotides: TGTGCCAGCAGACTTGACAGGGTTCCTAACTATGGCTACACCTTC.

This chain links TRBV4-1 with TRBJ2-7; 8 positions agree with TRBD1. Trimming took 3 bases from V and 2 from J; bases not matched to a gene: 3. Germline V gene sequence: CDR1 MGHRA, CDR2 YSYEKL. The CDR3 is 14 amino acids. The CDR3 reads CASSHKTGAYEQYF. The CDR3 nucleotides read TGCGCCAGCAGCCACAAGACAGGGGCCTACGAGCAGTACTTC.

Of note for this clone: Other DNA variants within this sample encode the same CDR3. This chain connects TRBV6-5 to TRBJ1-5; unclear D gene. The CDR3 is 13 residues long. Germline-derived CDR1 and CDR2 are MNHEY and SVGAGI. Trimming stripped 2 bases from V and 7 bases from J, with 9 bases between. This CDR3 is CASSYGGGQPQHF. CDR3 nucleotide sequence: TGTGCCAGCAGTTACGGAGGCGGACAGCCCCAGCATTTT.

V is TRBV27 and J is TRBJ1-2; TRBD1 aligns across 11 bases. The V gene's germline CDR1 is MNHEY and CDR2 SMNVEV (reference sequence). Losses at the gene ends were 2 bases for V and 4 bases for J; bases not matched to a gene: 0. CDR3 size: 14 residues. The CDR3 DNA is TGTGCCAGCAGTTTAGGGACAGGGGGCTATGGCTACACCTTC. Translating it yields CASSLGTGGYGYTF.

As for this clone: Sequence at one end of the junction differs from germline and may be a read error. The CDR3 region is CASGQFTAGGPTDTQYF. CDR3 DNA sequence: TGTGCCAGCGGCCAGTTTACGGCGGGAGGGCCCACAGATACGCAGTATTTT. V and J are TRBV14 and TRBJ2-3; 9 nucleotides agree with TRBD2. Looked up from germline, CDR1 is SGHDN and CDR2 is FVKESK. CDR3 length: 17 residues.

V gene TRBV9 combines with J gene TRBJ2-2; TRBD1 matches at 9 bases. The CDR3 has 15 amino acids. V was pared by 0 bases and J by 5 bases, with 2 bases of the junction left unmatched. Germline values: CDR1 SGDLS, CDR2 YYNGEE. The CDR3, as DNA: TGTGCCAGCAGCGTAGGAGGGACAGGGACCGGGGAGCTGTTTTTT. It yields the protein CASSVGGTGTGELFF.

In the case of this clone: This CDR3 is also generated by other DNA sequences in the sample. The J gene is TRBJ1-1, the V gene TRBV27; tentatively, D is TRBD1 (6 bases). CDR1 and CDR2 (germline): MNHEY, SMNVEV (reference sequence). V lost 3 bases to trimming and J lost 1 base, with 6 bases between them. The CDR3 loop spans 13 amino acids. The CDR3 reads CASSLDRNTEAFF. The DNA of the CDR3 is TGTGCCAGCAGTTTGGACAGGAACACTGAAGCTTTCTTT.

V is TRBV7-9 and J is TRBJ1-1, with D perhaps TRBD1 (5 bases). CDR1 SEHNR and CDR2 FQNEAQ come from the germline V gene (reference sequence). The ends were cut back, 5 bases at V and 5 bases at J, with 18 bases in the middle. The CDR3 sequence is 15 residues long. The CDR3 nucleotides are TGTGCCAGCAGCCCCGGGACTGCGGGGGGTACTGAAGCTTTCTTT. Translated, it gives CASSPGTAGGTEAFF. The full variable domain, in which reference TRBV7-9 and TRBJ1-1 provide the parts outside the CDR3, is DTGVSQNPRHKITKRGQNVTFRCDPISEHNRLYWYRQTLGQGPEFLTYFQNEAQLEKSRLLSDRFSAERPKGSFSTLEIQRTEQGDSAMYLCASSPGTAGGTEAFFGQGTRLTVV.